This T cell receptor (beta chain) was captured by sequencing in a study of post-analysis software for immune sequencing data. Study observations and caveats: Strong co-clustering by F measure was evident for samples that had been prepared in the same batch. Multiple sclerosis was associated with a significant reduction in normalized Chao1 diversity relative to controls.

Concerning this clonotype itself: Its antigen is not known.

Unique molecular identifiers tagged the TCR beta cDNA libraries. Once about 0.85 to 10 million T cells were used, roughly 0.5 million cDNA molecules resulted. In TCRdb, the PCR reads were re-called with MiXCR into one record per CDR3 protein. Among about 820,000 distinct CDR3 sequences listed, roughly 50% were seen once. The sequenced material came from blood. The receptor was derived from a girl aged 10 to 17 with multiple sclerosis.

The CDR3 sequence: CSATTGGSYEQYF. Here the CDR3 DNA reads TGCAGTGCTACGACGGGTGGCTCCTACGAGCAGTACTTC. The J gene is TRBJ2-7, the V gene TRBV20-1; D ambiguous. Looked up from germline, CDR1 is DFQATT and CDR2 is SNEGSKA (reference sequence). This CDR3 region has 13 residues. Trimming shortened V by 4 bases and J by 0 bases, and 10 bases separated the two germline ends.